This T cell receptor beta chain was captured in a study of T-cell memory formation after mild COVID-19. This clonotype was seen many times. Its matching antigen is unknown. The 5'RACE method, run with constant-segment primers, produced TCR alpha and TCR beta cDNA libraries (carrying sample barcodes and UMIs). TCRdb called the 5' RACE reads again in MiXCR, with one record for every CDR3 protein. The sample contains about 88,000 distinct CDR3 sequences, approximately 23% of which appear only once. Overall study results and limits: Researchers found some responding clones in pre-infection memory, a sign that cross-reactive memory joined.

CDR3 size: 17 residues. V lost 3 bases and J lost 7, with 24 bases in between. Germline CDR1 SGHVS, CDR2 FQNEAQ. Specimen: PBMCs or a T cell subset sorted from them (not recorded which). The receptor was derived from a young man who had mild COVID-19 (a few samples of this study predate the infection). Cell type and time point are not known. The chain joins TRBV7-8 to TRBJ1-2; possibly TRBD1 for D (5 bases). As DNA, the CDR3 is TGTGCCAGCAGCTTCGTCTCGGTACCGGGACCCAGGAGTGGCTACACCTTC. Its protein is CASSFVSVPGPRSGYTF. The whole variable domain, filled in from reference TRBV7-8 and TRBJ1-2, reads GAGVSQSPRYKVAKRGQDVALRCDPISGHVSLFWYQQALGQGPEFLTYFQNEAQLDKSGLPSDRFFAERPEGSVSTLKIQRTQQEDSAVYLCASSFVSVPGPRSGYTFGSGTRLTVV.